Shown below are 24 T cell receptor beta chains from a single sample sequenced in a study of T cells in Graves' hyperthyroidism and ophthalmopathy. The source material, RNA transcripts, was used to amplify TCR beta CDR3 regions. First-round RT-PCR with HTBI primers amplified the TCR CDR3 region. TCRdb reanalysed the multiplex PCR reads using MiXCR and keeps one entry per CDR3 protein. The table has 500,000 to 650,000 distinct CDR3 sequences, approximately 14% seen once. Sequencing used blood. Every receptor here comes from a woman aged 45-59 years with Graves' ophthalmopathy.

The chain combines TRBV12-3 or TRBV12-4 with TRBJ2-7, with D perhaps assigned TRBD1 or TRBD2 (5 bases each). V lost 7 bases, J lost 6 bases, and 16 bases lay in between. The CDR3 loop spans 13 amino acids. The CDR3 nucleotides read TGTGCCAGCAAGTTCAGGGTTGCGGGCGAGCAGTACTTC. Translation gives CASKFRVAGEQYF.

CDR3: CASSGGGSRTGELFF. The DNA of the CDR3 is TGTGCCAGCAGCGGGGGGGGATCAAGGACCGGGGAGCTGTTTTTT. The chain recombines TRBV9 with TRBJ2-2; TRBD2 matches at 7 bases. V lost 3 bases and J lost 5; bases outside the gene matches: 7. CDR1 and CDR2 (germline): SGDLS, YYNGEE. The CDR3 is 15 residues long. The full variable domain, its missing parts supplied by reference TRBV9 and TRBJ2-2, is DSGVTQTPKHLITATGQRVTLRCSPRSGDLSVYWYQQSLDQGLQFLIQYYNGEERAKGNILERFSAQQFPDLHSELNLSSLELGDSALYFCASSGGGSRTGELFFGEGSRLTVL.

This clonotype occurred many times. V and J are TRBV6-2 or TRBV6-3 and TRBJ2-7; 8 bases agree with TRBD1. Germline CDR1 MNHEY, CDR2 SVGEGT. The CDR3 runs to 13 residues. Germline trimming cut 7 bases from V and 5 bases from J; bases unmatched to any gene: 7. As DNA, the CDR3 is TGTGCCAGCACAACCAGGGGGCGAGACGAGCAGTACTTC. Translated: CASTTRGRDEQYF.

This clonotype was counted between two and nine times. This chain links TRBV12-3 or TRBV12-4 with TRBJ1-3; a possible D gene is TRBD1 (5 bases). V dropped 6 bases and J dropped 4 bases, with 13 bases sitting between them. CDR3 length: 14 residues. This CDR3 reads CASSQGRRGNTIYF. In DNA form, the CDR3 reads TGTGCCAGCAGCCAGGGACGCCGGGGAAACACCATATATTTT.

At least ten counts were recorded for this clonotype. The gene calls are TRBV28 and TRBJ2-3, with 13 bases that match TRBD2. Germline lookup yields CDR1 MDHEN and CDR2 SYDVKM. J gave up 0 bases and V 5 bases, and 5 bases lay outside the gene matches. The CDR3 is 17 amino acids. CDR3 sequence reads: CASSLLAGGSSTDTQYF. CDR3 DNA: TGTGCCAGCAGTCTACTAGCGGGAGGGTCAAGCACAGATACGCAGTATTTT.

This clonotype was seen a handful of times. V is TRBV12-3 or TRBV12-4 and J is TRBJ1-4, with a tentative D call TRBD1 (5 bases). The V end was cut by 5 bases, the J end by 6 bases, with 13 bases between. The CDR3 totals 14 residues. CDR3 in DNA: TGTGCCAGCAGTCAGACTGGGGGATATGAAAAACTGTTTTTT. Amino acids: CASSQTGGYEKLFF.

The V and J genes are TRBV20-1 and TRBJ1-3; D perhaps matches TRBD1 (5 bases). CDR1 and CDR2 (germline): DFQATT, SNEGSKA (reference sequence). This CDR3 has 15 amino acids. Trimming pared 6 bases from V and 0 bases from J, leaving 15 bases between. CDR3 amino acids: CSAFGGVNSGNTIYF. CDR3 sequence (DNA): TGCAGTGCATTTGGGGGGGTGAACTCTGGAAACACCATATATTTT.

This clonotype was observed a handful of times. The chain recombines TRBV2 with TRBJ2-1; 11 bases fit TRBD2. The CDR3 loop spans 13 amino acids. V shed 5 bases, J shed 8 bases, and the junction held 2 bases outside the gene matches. Germline V lookup: CDR1 SNHLY, CDR2 FYNNEI. This chain's CDR3 is CASSPTSGDEQFF. The CDR3 region has the DNA TGTGCCAGCAGTCCGACTAGCGGGGATGAGCAGTTCTTC.

Many counts were recorded for this clonotype. The chain is built from TRBV20-1 and TRBJ1-1; D not certain. The CDR3 has 13 amino acids. Per germline, CDR1 DFQATT and CDR2 SNEGSKA (reference sequence). Trimming cost V 0 bases and J 1 base, with 6 bases left between them. CDR3 sequence (DNA): TGCAGTGCTAGAGACAAGAAGAACACTGAAGCTTTCTTT. Translation: CSARDKKNTEAFF.

Turning to this clonotype: No DNA is shown, since the ends of the CDR3 on it are uncertain; the CDR3 is the one TCRdb lists. The V and J genes are TRBV12-3 or TRBV12-4 and TRBJ1-3. The CDR3 adds up to 16 amino acids, both ends counted. This chain's CDR3 is CASSFLAGPSGNTIYF.

This clonotype came up many times. This chain links TRBV2 with TRBJ2-5; D possibly corresponds to TRBD1 (6 bases). The germline gives CDR1 SNHLY, CDR2 FYNNEI. The V gene lost 6 bases and the J gene lost 1 base, with 12 bases spanning the gap. The CDR3 spans 14 residues. The CDR3 nucleotides are TGTGCCAGCAGCCAAGGGGGATCCCAAGAGACCCAGTACTTC. Its protein product is CASSQGGSQETQYF.

This clonotype was observed at least ten times. V gene TRBV4-1 combines with J gene TRBJ1-1; D not resolved. CDR3 length: 13 residues. Germline loops: CDR1 MGHRA, CDR2 YSYEKL. Trimming took off 2 bases at V and 4 bases at J, with 8 bases between the two ends. As DNA, the CDR3 is TGCGCCAGCAGCCAATCCTGGACCACTGAAGCTTTCTTT. It is translated as CASSQSWTTEAFF.

This clonotype occurred a few times. The J gene is TRBJ2-2, the V gene TRBV10-3, with 10 positions matching TRBD2. There are 16 residues in the CDR3. The ends lost 8 bases at V and 6 bases at J; junction bases unmatched: 12. Per the germline V gene, CDR1 is ENHRY and CDR2 is SYGVKD. Here the CDR3 DNA reads TGTGCCATCGCCCCGTGGGCTAGCGGGAGCCCCGGGGAGCTGTTTTTT. This encodes CAIAPWASGSPGELFF.

This clonotype was seen only a few times. CDR3 amino acids: CASSPRGAREQFF. In DNA, the CDR3 is TGTGCCAGCTCACCGAGGGGGGCGCGTGAGCAGTTCTTC. The chain carries TRBV18 and TRBJ2-1, with D tentatively TRBD1 or TRBD2 (6 bases each). With 3 bases removed from V and 9 bases from J, the gap between germline ends came to 12 bases. This CDR3 contains 13 residues. From germline, CDR1 is KGHSH and CDR2 LQKENI.

There are many counts of this clonotype. The chain combines TRBV10-3 with TRBJ2-1; D is ambiguous. V was clipped by 0 bases and J by 9 bases, with 3 bases between them. Germline assignment: CDR1 ENHRY and CDR2 SYGVKD. The length of the CDR3 is 11 residues. Here the CDR3 reads CAISESGEQFF. Here the CDR3 DNA reads TGTGCCATCAGTGAGTCTGGTGAGCAGTTCTTC.

A few counts support this clonotype. The CDR3 loop reads CASSYTRANTGELFF. Written as DNA, the CDR3 is TGTGCCAGCAGTTACACCAGGGCGAACACCGGGGAGCTGTTTTTT. J is TRBJ2-2 and V is TRBV6-5; maybe TRBD1 (5 bases). Deletions cut 2 bases from V and 0 bases from J, with 7 bases between. In germline, CDR1 is MNHEY, CDR2 SVGAGI. The CDR3 is 15 amino acids.

This chain joins TRBV15 and TRBJ2-4; 7 bases are shared with TRBD1. V shed 2 bases and J 8 bases; nucleotides not matched to a gene: 18. CDR3 length: 18 amino acids. Looked up from germline, CDR1 is LNHNV and CDR2 is YYDKDF (reference sequence). This CDR3 reads CATSRTSDRVSRLDIQYF. Written as DNA, the CDR3 is TGTGCCACCAGCAGAACCTCAGACAGGGTCTCCCGGTTGGACATTCAGTACTTC. The complete variable domain, with remaining parts taken from reference TRBV15 and TRBJ2-4, reads DAMVIQNPRYQVTQFGKPVTLSCSQTLNHNVMYWYQQKSSQAPKLLFHYYDKDFNNEADTPDNFQSRRPNTSFCFLDIRSPGLGDTAMYLCATSRTSDRVSRLDIQYFGAGTRLSVL.

At least ten counts were recorded for this clonotype. V and J are TRBV13 and TRBJ2-3; D gene unclear. The length of the CDR3 is 16 residues. Germline CDR1 is PRHDT and CDR2 is FYEKMQ (reference sequence). The germline V and J ends were trimmed by 3 bases and 0 bases, with 13 bases remaining between them. CDR3 protein: CASSFRRRSSTDTQYF. In DNA, the CDR3 is TGTGCCAGCAGCTTTCGTCGGCGGTCTAGCACAGATACGCAGTATTTT.

V usage is TRBV20-1 and J usage is TRBJ2-1; perhaps TRBD2 as D (6 bases). Germline CDR1 reads DFQATT; CDR2 reads SNEGSKA (reference sequence). The CDR3 sequence is 13 residues long. Trimming pared 6 bases from V and 1 base from J, leaving 10 bases between. CDR3: CSAGDSSYNEQFF. The CDR3 DNA reads TGCAGTGCCGGGGACTCGTCCTACAATGAGCAGTTCTTC.

The V and J genes are TRBV6-1 and TRBJ2-2; unclear D gene. CDR1 is MNHNS, CDR2 SASEGT, per germline. This CDR3 region has 14 residues. The germline V and J ends were trimmed by 6 bases and 3 bases, with 11 bases remaining between them. CDR3 in amino acids: CASRDGVDTGELFF. CDR3 coding DNA: TGTGCCAGCAGGGATGGGGTCGACACCGGGGAGCTGTTTTTT.

This clonotype was seen many times. The chain employs TRBV15 and TRBJ1-1; D call uncertain. This CDR3 has 15 amino acids. Germline CDR1 and CDR2: LNHNV and YYDKDF (reference sequence). Trimming left V 0 bases short and J 2 bases short, with 10 bases between. The CDR3 region has the DNA TGTGCCACCAGCAGAGATATTACAGATAACACTGAAGCTTTCTTT. Protein: CATSRDITDNTEAFF. Full variable domain (outside the CDR3, taken from reference TRBV15 and TRBJ1-1): DAMVIQNPRYQVTQFGKPVTLSCSQTLNHNVMYWYQQKSSQAPKLLFHYYDKDFNNEADTPDNFQSRRPNTSFCFLDIRSPGLGDTAMYLCATSRDITDNTEAFFGQGTRLTVV.

This clonotype was observed a handful of times. V and J are TRBV7-6 and TRBJ1-2; 8 bases align to TRBD1. The germline gives CDR1 SGHVS, CDR2 FNYEAQ. The CDR3 is 14 amino acids. Trimming cost V 1 base and J 5 bases; bases outside gene matches: 3. The CDR3 protein is CASSLGGQEYGYTF. Here the CDR3 DNA reads TGTGCCAGCAGCTTAGGGGGACAGGAGTATGGCTACACCTTC.

This chain connects TRBV28 to TRBJ2-5; D is unresolved. This CDR3 spans 11 amino acids. CDR1 is MDHEN, CDR2 SYDVKM, per germline. V was pared by 3 bases and J by 9 bases, with 8 bases between. The DNA for the CDR3 is TGTGCCAGCAGTTTGTACGGTCCCCAGTACTTC. This translates into CASSLYGPQYF.

This clonotype was counted ten times or more. This rearrangement joins TRBV11-2 to TRBJ2-7, with a weak D call TRBD1 (5 bases). The CDR3 loop spans 15 amino acids. The V gene's germline CDR1 is SGHAT and CDR2 FQNNGV. The V end was cut by 2 bases, the J end by 2 bases, with 13 bases between. The CDR3 nucleotides are TGTGCCAGCAGCTTAAGGGGCGGTAGCCCCTACGAGCAGTACTTC. It translates to CASSLRGGSPYEQYF.